The 5 T cell receptor beta chains given below trace back to one sample, sequenced in a study of blood T cell repertoires in COVID-19. The method was immunoSEQ multiplex PCR; TCRdb's version includes in-frame clones alone and lacks a portion of them. Here the sample spans 200,000 to 250,000 clones, about 90% being singletons. The sequencing input was peripheral blood. These receptors originate from a woman aged 60 to 75 with acute or convalescent COVID-19.

The chain employs TRBV19 and TRBJ1-5, with no clear D. There are 13 residues in the CDR3. Trimming removed 5 bases at V and 5 bases at J, with 10 bases between. Germline lookup yields CDR1 LNHDA and CDR2 SQIVND (reference sequence). The CDR3 loop is CASSSSRDQPQHF. DNA of the CDR3: TGTGCCAGTAGTTCATCGAGGGATCAGCCCCAGCATTTT.

The gene calls are TRBV5-1 and TRBJ1-1, with 7 bases lining up with TRBD1. V gave up 3 bases and J gave up 2 bases; unmatched junction bases: 4. CDR1 is SGHRS, CDR2 YFSETQ, per germline. CDR3 length: 14 amino acids. CDR3 protein: CASSSDRFNTEAFF. The CDR3 coding sequence is TGCGCCAGCAGCTCGGACAGGTTCAACACTGAAGCTTTCTTT.

The chain is built from TRBV7-9 and TRBJ2-1; 7 positions agree with TRBD2. This CDR3 comprises 15 residues. Germline lookup yields CDR1 SEHNR and CDR2 FQNEAQ (reference sequence). V gave up 1 base and J gave up 3 bases; unmatched junction bases: 3. In DNA form, the CDR3 reads TGTGCCAGCAGCTTAGTCTCTAGCGGCTACAATGAGCAGTTCTTC. It specifies CASSLVSSGYNEQFF.

The chain couples TRBV30 to TRBJ1-2, with D maybe TRBD1 (6 bases). V was clipped by 0 bases and J by 10 bases, with 12 bases between them. CDR1 and CDR2 from the germline V gene are GTSNPN and SVGIG (reference sequence). This CDR3 is 12 amino acids long. This CDR3 reads CAWSVRTAHYTF. CDR3 sequence (DNA): TGTGCCTGGAGTGTACGGACAGCCCACTACACCTTC.

The chain couples TRBV19 to TRBJ1-2; tentatively, D is TRBD1 (6 bases). V shed 3 bases and J shed 8 bases, with 10 bases lying between them. The CDR3 loop spans 12 amino acids. Germline-derived CDR1 and CDR2 are LNHDA and SQIVND (reference sequence). The CDR3: CASSIRTDGYTF. The CDR3 nucleotides are TGTGCCAGTAGTATCCGGACAGACGGCTACACCTTC.